One TCR beta chain is described in this entry. This entry comes from a study of blood T cell repertoires in COVID-19. Turning to the study itself: The study drew acute and convalescent COVID-19 samples from the United States, Italy and Spain. The analysed material was cDNA or gDNA that came from T cells, B-cell-depleted T cells, or PBMCs.

CDR3 length: 13 residues. Between the trimmed V and J ends, which lost 6 bases and 5 bases, there was a span of 14 bases. Those enrolled in Seattle joined during active infection and were followed longitudinally afterward. Original processing notes: Amplification with reference gene primers provided the estimates of nucleated cell counts. Clones were read by immunoSEQ multiplex PCR, and TCRdb kept only the in-frame ones, dropping some. The D gene and trimming were derived from the DNA, and the V and J assignments and clone size from that table. Of roughly 500,000 clones listed, 89% are singletons. The rearrangement joins TRBV12-3 or TRBV12-4 to TRBJ2-7; D not resolved. The sequence was obtained from a man in his late teens or twenties with COVID-19, enrolled during active disease. The sample consisted of peripheral blood. CDR3 residues: CASRSFTGDEQYF. In DNA, the CDR3 is TGTGCCAGCAGATCCTTCACCGGTGACGAGCAGTACTTC.